This T cell receptor (beta chain) was recorded in a study of T cell responses to AZD1222 COVID-19 vaccine. Study-wide results and caveats: Every sample of the repertoires postdated the peak T cell response.

Clones were read by immunoSEQ multiplex PCR, and TCRdb kept only the in-frame ones, dropping some. The profile shows over 100,000 clones, over 75% of them singletons. The CDR3 has 15 residues. The trim removed 4 bases at V and 8 bases at J, leaving 10 bases unmatched. The V gene's germline CDR1 is SGDLS and CDR2 YYNGEE. Points on this clone: Antigen unknown.

The chain uses TRBV9 and TRBJ2-1, with 9 positions matching TRBD2. The sequence came from an adult in good health. The specimen was peripheral blood, collected on day 0 of AZD1222 vaccination. In nucleotides, the CDR3 is TGTGCCAGCAGCCAAAGAGCGGGGGGCGTTTATGAGCAGTTCTTC. Its protein is CASSQRAGGVYEQFF.